This section outlines one TCR beta chain sequence together with its context. This clone's antigen is unknown. Base-call qualities are not available, and no considerably larger clone is one nucleotide away. These data come from a study of blood T cell repertoires in COVID-19 (TCRdb year 2020). At the level of the whole study: Samples covering the acute and convalescent phases of COVID-19 were provided by collaborators in the United States, Italy and Spain. Subjects who had been exposed to COVID-19, were actively infected with it, or had recovered from it provided the deeply sampled blood TCRbeta repertoires that made up the dataset. The prospective study material was composed of cDNA or gDNA derived from T cells, B-cell-depleted T cells, or PBMCs. A freely available public database, intended as a resource for researchers studying the immune response to SARS-CoV-2, is where the repertoires were released. Sample metadata almost always included a de-identified subject ID, COVID-19 status, age in years and sex. The samples were drawn from two sources: the first 160 participants of the ongoing ImmuneRACE study, and 1,200 or so subjects contributed by 6 global collaborators. Where HLA class I and class II types were available, the types were taken from metadata supplied by the sample provider, not from assay-based typing.

Summary of the overall study and its limitations: The amount of clinical and demographic metadata varied by source and participant and was provided uncurated.

V was cut back by 6 bases and J by 1 base, leaving a gap of 7 bases between them. The CDR3 numbers 12 residues from cysteine through phenylalanine. Here the CDR3 DNA is all that survives: 36 bases in frame from base 1. Whole blood was collected in K2EDTA tubes by collaborating institutions according to the institutions' own protocols. For TCRbeta analysis, collaborator samples were shipped as frozen whole blood, as isolated PBMCs, or as DNA extracted from either sample type. The immunoSEQ Assay, a bias-controlled multiplex PCR, was used to amplify TCRbeta CDR3 regions from genomic DNA. The source study handled its data this way. The number of nucleated cells in each sample was estimated from the amplification of reference gene primers within the assay. Sequence reads were collapsed and filtered to measure the absolute abundance of every unique TCRbeta CDR3 rearrangement. Productive Simpson clonality was computed per sample as the square root of Simpson's diversity index over productive rearrangements. In its TCRdb copy, this immuneACCESS table keeps in-frame sequences only and misses some clones. Where compared with another copy, unresolved V genes explain less than half of these, and the others have no known cause. That table gives V, J and clone size, and the DNA gave D and trimming. The sample table shows about 150,000 clones, and 80% to 90% are seen once. Together, the top ten hold 2.5% to 3.5% of the sample.

Sequences were obtained from peripheral blood. The chain is made from TRBV12-3 or TRBV12-4 and TRBJ2-7, with no confident D gene call. This clonotype was sampled from a woman aged 60-75 years with active COVID-19. The base sequence is TGTGCCAGCAGCCCCGGTTCCTACGAGCAGTACTTC. It is translated as CASSPGSYEQYF.